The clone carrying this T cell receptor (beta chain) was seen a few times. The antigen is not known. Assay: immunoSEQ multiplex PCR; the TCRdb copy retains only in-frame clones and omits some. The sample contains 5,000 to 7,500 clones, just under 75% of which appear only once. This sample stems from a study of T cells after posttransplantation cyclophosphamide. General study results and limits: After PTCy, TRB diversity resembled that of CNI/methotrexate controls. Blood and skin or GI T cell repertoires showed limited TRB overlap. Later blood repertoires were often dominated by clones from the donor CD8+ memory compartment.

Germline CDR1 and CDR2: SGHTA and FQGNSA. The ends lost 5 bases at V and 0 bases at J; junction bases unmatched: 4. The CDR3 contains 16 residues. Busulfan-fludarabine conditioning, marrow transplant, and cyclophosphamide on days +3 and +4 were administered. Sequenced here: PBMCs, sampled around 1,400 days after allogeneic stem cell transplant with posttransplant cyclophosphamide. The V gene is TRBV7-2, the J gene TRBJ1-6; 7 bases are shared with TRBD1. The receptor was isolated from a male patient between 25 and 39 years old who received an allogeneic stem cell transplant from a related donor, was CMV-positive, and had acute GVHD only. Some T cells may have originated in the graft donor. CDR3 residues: CASSQDRVSYNSPLHF. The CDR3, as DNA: TGTGCCAGCAGCCAAGACAGGGTCTCCTATAATTCACCCCTCCACTTT.